This TCR beta chain was sequenced during a study of molecular identifiers for immune sequencing clone quantification. This clonotype was detected ten times or more. As yet, its antigen is unknown. Germline V CDR1 and CDR2: SGHTA, FQGNSA. Germline trimming cut 4 bases from V and 5 bases from J; bases unmatched to any gene: 9. This CDR3 comprises 16 residues. Preparation methods for the bulk TCR libraries were those previously described, with listed TCR primers. Each CDR3 protein gets one entry after TCRdb re-called the PCR reads with MiXCR. The sample includes a few hundred thousand distinct CDR3 sequences, about a fifth of them seen just once. Broader study findings: Jurkat TCR RNA that was spiked in from one cell was reportedly detectable among some 1 million naive cells. Should identical TCR molecules share a barcode, the sizes of highly expanded clones could be underestimated. Effector cells kept over 99% of their molecules in clones above 20 RNA copies, while naive cells kept under 1% there.

The chain links TRBV7-2 to TRBJ2-1; the match to TRBD1 covers 9 bases. This receptor was taken from a human donor in good health. Some libraries in this study had Jurkat cell RNA spiked in. The source material was naive CD8+ T cells from blood, with Jurkat cell RNA spiked in. The subset was: FACS-sorted CD8+CD4-CCR7+CD45RA+ naive T cells. The CDR3 sequence: CASSSRDRDSDNEQFF. As DNA, the CDR3 is TGTGCCAGCAGCTCTAGGGACAGGGATTCTGACAATGAGCAGTTCTTC.